This T cell receptor beta chain originates from a study of blood T cell repertoires in COVID-19. Study-wide context: There were acute and convalescent COVID-19 samples, and they came from the United States, Italy and Spain. Sources were T cells, B-cell-depleted T cells, or PBMCs; the material itself was cDNA or gDNA.

J lost 6 bases, V lost 3 bases, and 8 bases had no gene match. The germline V gene encodes CDR1 DFQATT and CDR2 SNEGSKA (reference sequence). CDR3 length equals 15 residues. Original processing methods: Amplification with reference gene primers provided the estimates of nucleated cell counts. Libraries were prepared by immunoSEQ multiplex PCR; TCRdb keeps only in-frame clonotypes and omits some of them. Clone size and the V and J calls come from that table; the DNA yielded D and trimming. The repertoire holds more than 85,000 clones, with 82% as singletons. The specimen sequenced was peripheral blood. The rearrangement joins TRBV20-1 to TRBJ1-4; 9 bases fit TRBD1. This sequence originates from a woman aged 55-69 years with acute or convalescent COVID-19. DNA for the CDR3: TGCAGTGCTAGTCACCCCCGGGACAGGGATGAAAAACTGTTTTTT. Translated: CSASHPRDRDEKLFF.